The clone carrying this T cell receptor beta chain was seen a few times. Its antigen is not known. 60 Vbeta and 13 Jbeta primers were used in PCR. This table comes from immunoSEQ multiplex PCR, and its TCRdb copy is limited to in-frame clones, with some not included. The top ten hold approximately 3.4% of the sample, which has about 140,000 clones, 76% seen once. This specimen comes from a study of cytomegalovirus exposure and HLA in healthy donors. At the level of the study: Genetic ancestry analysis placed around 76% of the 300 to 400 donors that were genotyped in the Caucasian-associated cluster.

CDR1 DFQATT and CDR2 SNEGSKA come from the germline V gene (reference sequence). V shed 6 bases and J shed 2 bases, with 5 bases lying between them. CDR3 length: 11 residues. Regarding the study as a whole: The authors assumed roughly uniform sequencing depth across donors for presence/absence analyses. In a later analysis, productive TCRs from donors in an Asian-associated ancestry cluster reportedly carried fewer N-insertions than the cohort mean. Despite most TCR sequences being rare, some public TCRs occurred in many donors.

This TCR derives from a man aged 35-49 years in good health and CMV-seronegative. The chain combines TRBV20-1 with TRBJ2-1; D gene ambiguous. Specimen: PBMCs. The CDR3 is CSAAPYNEQFF. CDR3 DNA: TGCAGTGCAGCGCCCTACAATGAGCAGTTCTTC.